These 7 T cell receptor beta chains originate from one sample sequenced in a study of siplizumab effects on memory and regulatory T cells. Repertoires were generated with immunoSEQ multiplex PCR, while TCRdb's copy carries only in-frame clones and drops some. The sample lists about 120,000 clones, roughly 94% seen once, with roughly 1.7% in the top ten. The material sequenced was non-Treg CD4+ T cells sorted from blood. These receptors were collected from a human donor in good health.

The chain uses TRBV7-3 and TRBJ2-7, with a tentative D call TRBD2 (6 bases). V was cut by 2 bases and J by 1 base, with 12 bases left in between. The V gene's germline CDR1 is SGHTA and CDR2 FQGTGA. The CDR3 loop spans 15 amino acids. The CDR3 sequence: CASSLRSGNSYEQYF. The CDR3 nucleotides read TGTGCCAGCAGCTTACGTAGCGGAAATTCCTACGAGCAGTACTTC. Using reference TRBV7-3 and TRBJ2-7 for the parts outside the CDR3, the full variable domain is GAGVSQTPSNKVTEKGKYVELRCDPISGHTALYWYRQSLGQGPEFLIYFQGTGAADDSGLPNDRFFAVRPEGSVSTLKIQRTERGDSAVYLCASSLRSGNSYEQYFGPGTRLTVT.

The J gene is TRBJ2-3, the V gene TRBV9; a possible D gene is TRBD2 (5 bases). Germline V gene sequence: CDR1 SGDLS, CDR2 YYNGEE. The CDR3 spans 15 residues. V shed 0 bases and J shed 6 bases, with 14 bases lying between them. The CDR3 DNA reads TGTGCCAGCAGCGTAGGAGCGGAACCGGTGGATACGCAGTATTTT. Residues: CASSVGAEPVDTQYF.

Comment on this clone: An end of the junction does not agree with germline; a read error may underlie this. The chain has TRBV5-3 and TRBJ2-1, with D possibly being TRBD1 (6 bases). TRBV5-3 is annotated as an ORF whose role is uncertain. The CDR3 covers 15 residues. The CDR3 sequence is CASSLGHTAFNEQFF. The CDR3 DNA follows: TGTGCCAGCAGCTTGGGACACACGGCCTTCAATGAGCAGTTCTTC.

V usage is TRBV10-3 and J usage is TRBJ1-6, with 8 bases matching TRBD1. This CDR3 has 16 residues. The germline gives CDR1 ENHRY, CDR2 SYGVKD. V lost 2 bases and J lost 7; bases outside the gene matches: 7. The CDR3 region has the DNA TGTGCCATCAGTGAGAATACAGGGGGACGGAATTCACCCCTCCACTTT. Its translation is CAISENTGGRNSPLHF.

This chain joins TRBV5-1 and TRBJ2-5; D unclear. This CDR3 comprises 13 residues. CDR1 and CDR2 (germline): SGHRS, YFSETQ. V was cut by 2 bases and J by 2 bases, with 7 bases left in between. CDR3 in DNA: TGCGCCAGCAGCTTATCCGTACAAGAGACCCAGTACTTC. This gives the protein CASSLSVQETQYF.

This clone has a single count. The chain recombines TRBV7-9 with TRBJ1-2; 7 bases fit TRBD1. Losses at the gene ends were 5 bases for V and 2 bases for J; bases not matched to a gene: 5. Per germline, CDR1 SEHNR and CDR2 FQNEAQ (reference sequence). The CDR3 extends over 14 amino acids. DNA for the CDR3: TGTGCCAGCAGCGGAACAGGGGCGAACTATGGCTACACCTTC. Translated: CASSGTGANYGYTF.

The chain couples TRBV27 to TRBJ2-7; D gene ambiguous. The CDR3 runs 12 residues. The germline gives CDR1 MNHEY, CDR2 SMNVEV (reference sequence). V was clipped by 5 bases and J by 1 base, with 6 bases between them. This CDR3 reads CASSGTSYEQYF. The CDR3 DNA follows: TGTGCCAGCAGTGGCACTTCCTACGAGCAGTACTTC.